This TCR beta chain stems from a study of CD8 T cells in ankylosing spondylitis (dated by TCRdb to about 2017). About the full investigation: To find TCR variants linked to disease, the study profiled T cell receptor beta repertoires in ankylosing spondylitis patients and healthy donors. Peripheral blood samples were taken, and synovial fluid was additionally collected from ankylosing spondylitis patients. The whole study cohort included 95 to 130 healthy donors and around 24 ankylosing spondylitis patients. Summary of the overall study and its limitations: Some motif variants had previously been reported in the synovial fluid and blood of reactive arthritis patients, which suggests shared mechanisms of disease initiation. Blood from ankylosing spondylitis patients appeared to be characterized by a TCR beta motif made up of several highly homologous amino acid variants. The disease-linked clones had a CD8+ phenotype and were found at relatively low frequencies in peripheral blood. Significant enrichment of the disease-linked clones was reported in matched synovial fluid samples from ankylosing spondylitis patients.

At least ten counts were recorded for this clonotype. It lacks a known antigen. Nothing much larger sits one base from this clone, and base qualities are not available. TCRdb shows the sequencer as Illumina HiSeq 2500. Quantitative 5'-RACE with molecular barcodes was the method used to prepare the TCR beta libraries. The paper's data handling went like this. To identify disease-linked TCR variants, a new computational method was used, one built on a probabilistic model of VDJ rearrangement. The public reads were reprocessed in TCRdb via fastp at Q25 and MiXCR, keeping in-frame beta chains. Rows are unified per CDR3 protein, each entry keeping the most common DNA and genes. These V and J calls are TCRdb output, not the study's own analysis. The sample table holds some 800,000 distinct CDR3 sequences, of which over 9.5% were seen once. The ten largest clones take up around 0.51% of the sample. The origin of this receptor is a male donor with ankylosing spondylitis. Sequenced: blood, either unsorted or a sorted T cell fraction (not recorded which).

The DNA reads as follows: TGTGCCAGCACTCAGCGGGAGGGCTCAGATACGCAGTATTTT. It translates to CASTQREGSDTQYF. The chain joins TRBV6-1 to TRBJ2-3; TRBD2 lines up with 10 middle nucleotides. CDR1 and CDR2, per the germline V gene, are MNHNS and SASEGT. The CDR3 numbers 14 residues from cysteine through phenylalanine. Of the read, only the CDR3 DNA is kept; its 42 bases are in frame from base 1. Germline trimming amounts to 7 bases on V and 4 bases on J, with 5 as the count of junction bases outside the gene matches.